This T cell receptor beta chain was recovered during a study of post-analysis software for immune sequencing data. Study-level background: Relapsing-remitting, secondary progressive and progressive-relapsing forms made up the multiple sclerosis disease courses. Study-wide results and limits: Pronounced co-clustering by F measure was evident among identically batched samples. In multiple sclerosis, normalized Chao1 diversity was significantly below that of controls. TRBV5-6, TRBV5-1 and TRBV20-1 belonged to a set of roughly five TRBV segments that were more frequent in patients than controls.

A note on this clonotype: Antigen unknown.

Included in the TCR beta cDNA libraries were unique molecular identifiers. TCRdb re-called the PCR reads with MiXCR, one entry per CDR3 protein. The sample holds around 770,000 distinct CDR3 sequences; approximately 44% are singletons and the top ten take 4.9%. V was clipped by 5 bases and J by 11 bases; unmatched bases: 13. CDR1 and CDR2 from the germline V gene are DFQATT and SNEGSKA (reference sequence). This CDR3 spans 15 amino acids. This receptor was taken from a girl between 10 and 17 years old with multiple sclerosis. Specimen: blood. The chain links TRBV20-1 to TRBJ2-5; 14 bases align to TRBD2. The CDR3 spells CSAQYSGLAGVGQYF. As DNA, the CDR3 is TGCAGTGCTCAATACTCGGGACTAGCGGGAGTCGGGCAGTACTTC.